This T cell receptor beta chain was profiled in a study of blood T cell repertoires in COVID-19. As for the study in general: PBMCs, B-cell-depleted T cells, or T cells provided the cDNA or gDNA that made up the material.

This clone was detected a few times. Per the original methods: Estimation of nucleated cell counts relied on the amplification of reference gene primers. Assay used: immunoSEQ multiplex PCR; TCRdb lists only in-frame clones, some missing. V and J calls and clone size follow that table, whereas D and trimming were derived from the DNA. Of over 300,000 clones detected, about 82% appear once; the ten largest clones hold about 1.7%. V lost 0 bases to trimming and J lost 6 bases; unmatched junction nucleotides: 5. Germline CDR1 and CDR2: SGDLS and YYNGEE. There are 16 residues in the CDR3. Sequenced material: peripheral blood. The TCR sequence derives from a woman in her 50s with acute or convalescent COVID-19. The V gene is TRBV9, the J gene TRBJ2-2; 10 nucleotides align to TRBD2. CDR3 region: CASSVGGLAGAGELFF. In DNA form, the CDR3 reads TGTGCCAGCAGCGTAGGGGGTCTAGCGGGAGCCGGGGAGCTGTTTTTT.